What follows describes a single TCR beta chain. Original handling: Estimation of nucleated cell counts was performed using reference gene primer amplification. TCRdb's copy holds only in-frame clones and misses some; the assay was immunoSEQ multiplex PCR. V, J and clone size were drawn from that table, and D and trimming were deduced from the DNA. This table has tens of thousands of clones, around 90% appearing once. These data belong to a study of blood T cell repertoires in COVID-19. Study-wide context: The cDNA or gDNA used as material had been derived from T cells, B-cell-depleted T cells, or PBMCs.

This CDR3 spans 12 amino acids. V lost 5 bases and J lost 9, with 13 bases in between. Germline loops: CDR1 LNHDA, CDR2 SQIVND (reference sequence). The J gene is TRBJ2-5, the V gene TRBV19; TRBD1 is a possible D gene (7 bases). Sequencing was performed on peripheral blood. This clonotype originated in a woman in her seventies with acute or convalescent COVID-19. The DNA of the CDR3 is TGTGCCAGTAGTGCGGGACAGACGGCCCAGTACTTC. Its translation is CASSAGQTAQYF.